This is a list of T cell receptor beta chains from one sample in a study of blood T cell repertoires in COVID-19. TCRdb's copy holds only in-frame clones and misses some; the assay was immunoSEQ multiplex PCR. The sample carries 250,000 to 300,000 clones, around four fifths recorded once. Sequenced input: PBMCs or T cells enriched from blood (not recorded which). The receptors come from a young man with acute COVID-19. Both conserved end residues are part of each CDR3. D genes are given only for firm matches. Size is stated for part of the rows, as once, few or many counts, or as a class when the clone is expanded.

D gene,V gene,J gene,clone size,CDR3 protein,CDR3 DNA
NA,TRBV4-1,TRBJ1-5,NA,CASSQAWAGQPQHF,TGCGCCAGCAGCCAAGCGTGGGCAGGTCAGCCCCAGCATTTT
NA,TRBV9,TRBJ2-1,NA,CASSPRYNEQFF,TGTGCCAGCAGCCCGCGGTACAATGAGCAGTTCTTC
TRBD1,TRBV14,TRBJ1-6,NA,CASSQTQGANSPLHF,TGTGCCAGCAGCCAAACACAGGGGGCAAATTCACCCCTCCACTTT
TRBD1,TRBV19,TRBJ1-5,NA,CARYCRGRQPQHF,TGTGCCCGCTACTGCAGGGGGCGGCAGCCCCAGCATTTT
NA,TRBV14,TRBJ1-2,NA,CASSQAGTGLNYGYTF,TGTGCCAGCAGCCAAGCGGGAACAGGGCTTAACTATGGCTACACCTTC
NA,TRBV27,TRBJ2-3,NA,CASTGRGAPDTQYF,TGTGCCAGCACCGGACGGGGGGCGCCAGATACGCAGTATTTT
NA,TRBV7-9,TRBJ1-6,NA,CASSLARDSPLHF,TGTGCCAGCAGCTTAGCCCGGGATTCACCCCTCCACTTT
NA,TRBV15,TRBJ1-2,NA,CATSDTGSHYGYTF,TGTGCCACCAGCGACACGGGGAGCCACTATGGCTACACCTTC
NA,TRBV3-1/TRBV3-2,TRBJ1-2,NA,CASSQVTVNYGYTF,TGTGCCAGCAGCCAAGTGACAGTTAACTATGGCTACACCTTC
NA,TRBV5-1,TRBJ1-4,NA,CASSLGGGNEKLFF,TGCGCCAGCAGCTTGGGTGGCGGTAATGAAAAACTGTTTTTT
NA,TRBV7-9,TRBJ1-6,NA,CASSLNRDSPLHF,TGTGCCAGCAGCTTAAACAGGGATTCACCCCTCCACTTT
NA,TRBV3-1/TRBV3-2,TRBJ2-3,NA,CASSQDADTQYF,TGTGCCAGCAGCCAAGACGCAGATACGCAGTATTTT
NA,TRBV7-6,TRBJ2-2,NA,CASSLVYGGLNTGELFF,TGTGCCAGCAGCTTAGTATACGGGGGACTGAACACCGGGGAGCTGTTTTTT
TRBD1,TRBV28,TRBJ1-5,few,CASSLRTGTTQPQHF,TGTGCCAGCAGTTTGAGGACAGGGACTACTCAGCCCCAGCATTTT
NA,TRBV5-6,TRBJ1-5,NA,CASSLDTEQPQHF,TGTGCCAGCAGCCTCGATACGGAGCAGCCCCAGCATTTT
NA,TRBV18,TRBJ1-5,NA,CASSPVPPNSNQPQHF,TGTGCCAGCTCACCGGTCCCCCCTAATAGCAATCAGCCCCAGCATTTT
NA,TRBV27,TRBJ1-5,NA,CASGRDVQPQHF,TGTGCCAGCGGCAGGGATGTTCAGCCCCAGCATTTT
TRBD1,TRBV6-1,TRBJ1-6,NA,CASSEDRWTGRTSSYNSPLHF,TGTGCCAGCAGTGAAGACCGCTGGACAGGAAGAACTAGCTCCTATAATTCACCCCTCCACTTT
NA,TRBV2,TRBJ1-1,NA,CASSFTTVAEAFF,TGTGCCAGCAGTTTCACCACCGTGGCCGAAGCTTTCTTT
TRBD2,TRBV5-1,TRBJ2-1,once,CASSLTSGIHEQFF,TGTGCCAGCAGCTTGACTAGCGGGATCCATGAGCAGTTCTTC
NA,TRBV2,TRBJ1-4,NA,CASSAIREKLFF,TGTGCCAGCAGTGCCATCCGGGAAAAACTGTTTTTT
TRBD2,TRBV4-3,TRBJ2-1,NA,CASSHLAGTSRNEQFF,TGCGCCAGCAGCCATCTAGCAGGGACTAGTCGTAATGAGCAGTTCTTC
TRBD1,TRBV27,TRBJ1-4,NA,CASSDLRDRTTNEKLFF,TGTGCCAGCAGTGACCTCCGGGACAGGACAACTAATGAAAAACTGTTTTTT
TRBD2,TRBV7-7,TRBJ2-2,few,CASSKGTRVTGELFF,TGTGCTAGCAGCAAAGGGACTAGGGTCACCGGGGAGCTGTTTTTT
TRBD2,TRBV4-2,TRBJ2-1,few,CASKALAGGLDEQFF,TGTGCCAGCAAAGCGCTAGCGGGGGGCCTCGATGAGCAGTTCTTC
NA,TRBV19,TRBJ2-1,NA,CASTVSGGVSYNEQFF,TGTGCCAGTACTGTGAGTGGGGGCGTATCCTACAATGAGCAGTTCTTC
TRBD1,TRBV6-6,TRBJ1-1,NA,CASSNGQGTEAFF,TGTGCCAGCAGTAACGGACAGGGCACTGAAGCTTTCTTT
NA,TRBV19,TRBJ1-2,NA,CASSIVGGEGYTF,TGTGCCAGTAGTATAGTGGGGGGTGAGGGCTACACCTTC
NA,TRBV19,TRBJ1-1,few,CASTTKGRQVTKNTEAFF,TGTGCCAGTACCACGAAGGGGAGACAGGTCACAAAGAACACTGAAGCTTTCTTT
NA,TRBV3-1/TRBV3-2,TRBJ2-3,NA,CASSQDGAGGTDTQYF,TGTGCCAGCAGCCAAGACGGAGCCGGTGGCACAGATACGCAGTATTTT
TRBD1,TRBV19,TRBJ1-4,NA,CASSIYGQGEEKLFF,TGTGCCAGTAGTATTTATGGCCAGGGGGAGGAAAAACTGTTTTTT
NA,TRBV6-5,TRBJ1-1,few,CASSRATENTEAFF,TGTGCCAGCAGTCGCGCGACAGAAAACACTGAAGCTTTCTTT
NA,TRBV7-9,TRBJ1-1,few,CASRGLNTEAFF,TGTGCCAGCCGCGGTCTGAACACTGAAGCTTTCTTT
NA,TRBV30,TRBJ1-4,NA,CAWSVSGASNEKLFF,TGTGCCTGGAGTGTTTCAGGGGCGTCTAATGAAAAACTGTTTTTT
NA,TRBV11-2,TRBJ1-6,NA,CASSLAGLFHF,TGTGCCAGCAGCTTAGCAGGGCTGTTCCACTTT
NA,TRBV11-3,TRBJ2-1,NA,CASSFITGFYNEQFF,TGTGCCAGCAGCTTCATAACAGGGTTCTACAATGAGCAGTTCTTC
NA,TRBV6-2/TRBV6-3,TRBJ2-2,NA,CASSYGLSGNTGELFF,TGTGCCAGCAGTTACGGTCTTAGCGGGAACACCGGGGAGCTGTTTTTT
NA,TRBV27,TRBJ1-5,NA,CASRGGGNQPQHF,TGTGCCAGCCGTGGAGGTGGCAATCAGCCCCAGCATTTT
TRBD2,TRBV7-2,TRBJ2-2,once,CASSPGGVGTGELFF,TGTGCCAGCAGCCCGGGGGGGGTGGGCACCGGGGAGCTGTTTTTT
TRBD1,TRBV28,TRBJ1-5,NA,CASTNPNWTGRNQPQHF,TGTGCCAGCACCAACCCGAACTGGACAGGCCGCAATCAGCCCCAGCATTTT
NA,TRBV28,TRBJ2-3,few,CASSTRDISTDTQYF,TGTGCCAGCAGTACTCGGGACATTAGCACAGATACGCAGTATTTT
TRBD2,TRBV29-1,TRBJ2-5,few,CSVRRTSEETQYF,TGCAGCGTCAGAAGGACTAGCGAAGAGACCCAGTACTTC
TRBD1,TRBV18,TRBJ2-2,NA,CASSPVGQGGTGELFF,TGTGCCAGCTCACCAGTGGGACAGGGAGGCACCGGGGAGCTGTTTTTT
NA,TRBV7-8,TRBJ2-3,NA,CASSLQGRLIDTQYF,TGTGCCAGCAGCTTACAGGGGCGCCTGATAGATACGCAGTATTTT
NA,TRBV3-1/TRBV3-2,TRBJ2-5,NA,CASSLFAGDTQETQYF,TGTGCCAGCAGCCTGTTCGCAGGGGACACACAAGAGACCCAGTACTTC
NA,TRBV2,TRBJ1-5,once,CASATSGSYQPQHF,TGTGCCAGCGCCACTTCCGGGAGTTATCAGCCCCAGCATTTT